Following are 22 T cell receptor beta chains from one sample sequenced in a study of blood T cells in healthy people across ages. Next came a second PCR, run for about 7 to 12 cycles, which used a sample-barcoded 5' primer along with a J-beta primer mix. TCRdb passed the 5' RACE reads through MiXCR, listing each CDR3 protein once. Among 600,000 or so distinct CDR3 sequences, approximately 30% were seen once, and the ten largest hold around 14%. Sequenced: blood. The receptors were sampled from an elderly woman in good health.

There are many counts of this clonotype. The chain has TRBV29-1 and TRBJ2-1; 12 bases agree with TRBD2. Germline trimming cut 6 bases from V and 10 bases from J; bases unmatched to any gene: 10. The CDR3 is 14 residues long. CDR1 is SQVTM, CDR2 ANQGSEA, per germline. The CDR3 protein is CSVAASGGAGEQFF. CDR3 nucleotide sequence: TGCAGCGTGGCTGCTAGCGGGGGGGCGGGCGAGCAGTTCTTC.

This clonotype was found a few times. The chain links TRBV3-1 to TRBJ1-1, with D unresolved. The CDR3 has 13 residues. Germline CDR1 is LGHDT and CDR2 is YNNKEL (reference sequence). Trimming removed 2 bases from V and 4 bases from J, with 8 bases in between. The CDR3 here is CASSQSPGTEAFF. The CDR3 coding sequence is TGTGCCAGCAGCCAATCCCCGGGCACTGAAGCTTTCTTT.

This chain links TRBV7-2 with TRBJ2-7, with 9 positions matching TRBD2. The trim removed 1 base at V and 2 bases at J, leaving 9 bases unmatched. Germline CDR1 and CDR2: SGHTA and FQGNSA. CDR3 length: 17 amino acids. In DNA, the CDR3 is TGTGCCAGCAGCTTAGAGGTTAGCGGGGGCTCTACCTACGAGCAGTACTTC. It encodes CASSLEVSGGSTYEQYF.

This chain connects TRBV19 to TRBJ2-7, with D perhaps matching TRBD1 (5 bases). This CDR3 region has 14 residues. Per germline, CDR1 LNHDA and CDR2 SQIVND (reference sequence). The V end was cut by 5 bases, the J end by 2 bases, with 13 bases between. The CDR3 sequence is CASSPRARTYEQYF. The CDR3 DNA reads TGTGCCAGTAGTCCCAGGGCCCGTACCTACGAGCAGTACTTC. Variable domain in full (rest from reference TRBV19 and TRBJ2-7): DGGITQSPKYLFRKEGQNVTLSCEQNLNHDAMYWYRQDPGQGLRLIYYSQIVNDFQKGDIAEGYSVSREKKESFPLTVTSAQKNPTAFYLCASSPRARTYEQYFGPGTRLTVT.

The chain uses TRBV5-1 and TRBJ1-5; tentatively, D is TRBD1 (6 bases). The CDR3 extends over 14 amino acids. CDR1 SGHRS and CDR2 YFSETQ come from the germline V gene. With 1 base removed from V and 7 bases from J, the gap between germline ends came to 12 bases. CDR3 protein: CASSLLGADQPQHF. As DNA, the CDR3 is TGCGCCAGCAGCTTGTTGGGGGCGGACCAGCCCCAGCATTTT.

Concerning this clonotype: The CDR3 does not end in the conserved phenylalanine or tryptophan, so this is likely a read error. V and J are TRBV5-5 and TRBJ1-2, with 9 bases matching TRBD1. CDR1 and CDR2 (germline): SGHKS, YYEKEE (reference sequence). J was trimmed by 4 bases and V by 3 bases; bases with no gene match: 7. This CDR3 region has 15 residues. The CDR3 DNA sequence: TGTGCCAGCAGCTCCGGACAGGGGCACCCCTATGGCTACACCTCC. This sequence encodes CASSSGQGHPYGYTS.

The sample holds a few counts of this clonotype. This CDR3 is CASSQSRTGVEKLFF. The CDR3 bases are TGTGCCAGCAGCCAATCTAGGACAGGCGTGGAAAAACTGTTTTTT. V and J are TRBV4-2 and TRBJ1-4, with TRBD1 matching over 7 bases. In germline, CDR1 is LGHNA, CDR2 YNFKEQ. The ends lost 2 bases at V and 8 bases at J; junction bases unmatched: 8. The CDR3 has 15 amino acids.

This clonotype was seen repeatedly, ten times or more. In nucleotides, the CDR3 is TGCGCCAGCAGCGATCGGGGGCCCCAAGAGACCCAGTACTTC. Amino acid sequence: CASSDRGPQETQYF. The chain couples TRBV5-1 to TRBJ2-5; the D call may be TRBD1 or TRBD2 (6 bases each). The CDR3 has 14 residues. Germline V gene sequence: CDR1 SGHRS, CDR2 YFSETQ. The germline V and J ends were trimmed by 4 bases and 1 base, with 11 bases remaining between them.

This clonotype was observed a few times. J is TRBJ1-1 and V is TRBV20-1, with a possible D match to TRBD1 (5 bases). V was shortened by 0 bases and J by 2 bases, with 16 bases between the two germline ends. Germline CDR1 is DFQATT and CDR2 is SNEGSKA (reference sequence). The CDR3 loop spans 16 amino acids. CDR3 amino acids: CSARDARGAVNTEAFF. The CDR3 coding sequence is TGCAGTGCTAGAGATGCCCGTGGGGCAGTTAACACTGAAGCTTTCTTT.

This clonotype appeared many times. The chain combines TRBV12-3 or TRBV12-4 with TRBJ2-5; a possible D gene is TRBD2 (6 bases). The V end was cut by 5 bases, the J end by 8 bases, with 18 bases between. The CDR3 spans 14 residues. DNA for the CDR3: TGTGCCAGCAGTAAGGGGTCCACGGGAGACACCCAGTACTTC. Translated, it gives CASSKGSTGDTQYF.

This clonotype was counted only a few times. Just one base apart from a much larger clone, this may be a read error. V usage is TRBV3-1 and J usage is TRBJ2-5; D unresolved. Germline V lookup: CDR1 LGHDT, CDR2 YNNKEL (reference sequence). Trimming shortened V by 1 base and J by 11 bases, and 11 bases separated the two germline ends. The CDR3 extends over 12 amino acids. In nucleotides, the CDR3 is TGTGCCAGCAGCCAAGTGGCTTCTGAGCAGTACTTC. It is translated as CASSQVASEQYF.

This clonotype came up many times. The genes are TRBV9 and TRBJ1-1, with 7 bases matching TRBD1. Trimming removed 0 bases from V and 5 bases from J; junction bases left unmatched: 7. The CDR3 runs to 15 residues. Germline values: CDR1 SGDLS, CDR2 YYNGEE. This chain's CDR3 is CASSVVTGASTEAFF. The CDR3 bases are TGTGCCAGCAGCGTAGTTACAGGGGCAAGTACTGAAGCTTTCTTT.

On this clonotype: A single base separates this from a much larger clone, so it may be a read error. The CDR3, as DNA: TGCAGTGCTGGGACTAGCGGGGGTGGAGATACGCAGTATTTT. Translating gives CSAGTSGGGDTQYF. The rearrangement joins TRBV20-1 to TRBJ2-3; 14 bases map to TRBD2. Germline V gene sequence: CDR1 DFQATT, CDR2 SNEGSKA (reference sequence). There are 14 residues in the CDR3. The ends lost 5 bases at V and 5 bases at J; junction bases unmatched: 3.

This clonotype was found a few times. The V and J genes are TRBV24-1 and TRBJ2-7, with 7 bases matching TRBD1. The V and J ends lost 12 bases and 5 bases, in that order; junction bases with no gene match: 12. CDR1 is KGHDR and CDR2 is SFDVKD in the germline V gene. CDR3 size: 13 residues. The CDR3 nucleotides read TGTGCCGCCGCTGGGACAGAGCACGACGAGCAGTACTTC. It specifies CAAAGTEHDEQYF.

The sample holds many counts of this clonotype. The chain combines TRBV7-9 with TRBJ2-1; TRBD1 or TRBD2 may be the D gene (5 bases each). Germline-derived CDR1 and CDR2 are SEHNR and FQNEAQ (reference sequence). The CDR3 consists of 14 residues. V lost 3 bases and J 10 bases, leaving 16 bases between the germline ends. CDR3 coding DNA: TGTGCCAGCAGCTTTGGGGGTCTCAGGAGCGAGCAGTTCTTC. This gives the protein CASSFGGLRSEQFF. Variable domain in full (rest from reference TRBV7-9 and TRBJ2-1): DTGVSQNPRHKITKRGQNVTFRCDPISEHNRLYWYRQTLGQGPEFLTYFQNEAQLEKSRLLSDRFSAERPKGSFSTLEIQRTEQGDSAMYLCASSFGGLRSEQFFGPGTRLTVL.

This clonotype appeared many times. The genes are TRBV12-5 and TRBJ2-3; D may match TRBD1 or TRBD2 (5 bases each). CDR3 length: 17 residues. Germline V gives CDR1 LGHNT, CDR2 FRNRAP. Between the trimmed V and J ends, which lost 0 bases and 9 bases, there was a span of 22 bases. CDR3 nucleotides: TGTGCTAGTGGTTTGGTGGACGGGACGATGTGGGAGCGAACGCAGTATTTT. It codes for CASGLVDGTMWERTQYF. Variable domain in full (rest from reference TRBV12-5 and TRBJ2-3): DARVTQTPRHKVTEMGQEVTMRCQPILGHNTVFWYRQTMMQGLELLAYFRNRAPLDDSGMPKDRFSAEMPDATLATLKIQPSEPRDSAVYFCASGLVDGTMWERTQYFGPGTRLTVL.

This clonotype was picked up a small number of times. At one of its ends the junction is not consistent with the germline gene, which may arise from a read error. CDR3 sequence reads: CASSLGRNCGYTF. CDR3 sequence (DNA): TGTGCCAGCAGTTTAGGGAGGAACTGTGGCTACACCTTC. The genes are TRBV27 and TRBJ1-2; D is unclear. The CDR3 totals 13 residues. Per germline, CDR1 MNHEY and CDR2 SMNVEV (reference sequence).

On this clonotype itself: A much larger clone differs by one base, so this may be a read error. The chain recombines TRBV20-1 with TRBJ2-7; 7 bases fit TRBD1. Germline V lookup: CDR1 DFQATT, CDR2 SNEGSKA (reference sequence). The CDR3 consists of 15 residues. Unmatched junction bases numbered 8, after V lost 3 bases and J lost 0 bases. CDR3 sequence: CSASAVRDSSYEQYF. The CDR3 DNA follows: TGCAGTGCTAGCGCTGTCCGGGACAGCTCCTACGAGCAGTACTTC.

This clonotype was observed a handful of times. Sequence at one end of the junction differs from germline and may be a read error. The chain couples TRBV5-1 to TRBJ2-3; D unclear. The CDR3 is made up of 15 amino acids. Per the germline V gene, CDR1 is SGHRS and CDR2 is YFSETQ. CDR3 region: CAGSIPDGITDTQYF. The CDR3 DNA sequence: TGCGCCGGCAGCATCCCGGACGGAATCACAGATACGCAGTATTTT.

V usage is TRBV7-9 and J usage is TRBJ2-3, with TRBD1 as a possible D gene (6 bases). CDR3 size: 16 residues. Germline values: CDR1 SEHNR, CDR2 FQNEAQ (reference sequence). V lost 3 bases and J lost 2, with 15 bases in between. The CDR3: CASSFGHRVSTDTQYF. DNA for the CDR3: TGTGCCAGCAGCTTCGGCCACAGGGTATCCACAGATACGCAGTATTTT.

This clonotype was detected only a few times. This chain uses TRBV7-2 with TRBJ1-2; D perhaps matches TRBD1 (6 bases). The germline V and J ends were trimmed by 1 base and 3 bases, with 12 bases remaining between them. Germline CDR1 SGHTA, CDR2 FQGNSA. The CDR3 loop spans 15 amino acids. CDR3 residues: CASSLDPGADYGYTF. In DNA form, the CDR3 reads TGTGCCAGCAGCTTAGATCCAGGGGCCGACTATGGCTACACCTTC.

The count of this clonotype is one. V usage is TRBV12-3 or TRBV12-4 and J usage is TRBJ2-1; D might be TRBD1 (5 bases). Trimming pared 5 bases from V and 0 bases from J, leaving 14 bases between. The length of the CDR3 is 16 residues. The CDR3 DNA follows: TGTGCCAGCAGTACTACATCAACAGGCTCCTACAATGAGCAGTTCTTC. It is translated as CASSTTSTGSYNEQFF.